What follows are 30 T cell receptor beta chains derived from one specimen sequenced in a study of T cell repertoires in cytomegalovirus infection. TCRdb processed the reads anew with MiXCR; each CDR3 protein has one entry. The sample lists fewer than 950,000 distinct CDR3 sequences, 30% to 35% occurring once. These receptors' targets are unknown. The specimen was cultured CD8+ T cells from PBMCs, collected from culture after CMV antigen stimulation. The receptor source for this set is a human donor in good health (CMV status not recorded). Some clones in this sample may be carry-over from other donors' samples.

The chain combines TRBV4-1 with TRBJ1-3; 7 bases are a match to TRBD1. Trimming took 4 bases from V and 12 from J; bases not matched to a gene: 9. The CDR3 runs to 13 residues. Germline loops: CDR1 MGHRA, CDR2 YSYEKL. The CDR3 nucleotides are TGCGCCAGCAGCCTCGTCGGACAGGCATACATATATTTT. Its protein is CASSLVGQAYIYF.

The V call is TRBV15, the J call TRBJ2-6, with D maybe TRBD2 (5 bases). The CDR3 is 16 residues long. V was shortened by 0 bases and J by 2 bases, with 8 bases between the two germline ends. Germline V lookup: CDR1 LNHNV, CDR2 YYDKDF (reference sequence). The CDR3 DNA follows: TGTGCCACCAGCAGAGATCGGGGTACTGGGGCCAACGTCCTGACTTTC. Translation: CATSRDRGTGANVLTF.

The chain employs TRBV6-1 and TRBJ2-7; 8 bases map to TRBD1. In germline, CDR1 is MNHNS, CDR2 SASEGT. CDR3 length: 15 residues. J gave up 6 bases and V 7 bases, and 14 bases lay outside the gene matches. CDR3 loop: CASTPRWQGATEQYF. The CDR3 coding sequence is TGTGCCAGCACCCCCCGCTGGCAGGGGGCGACCGAGCAGTACTTC.

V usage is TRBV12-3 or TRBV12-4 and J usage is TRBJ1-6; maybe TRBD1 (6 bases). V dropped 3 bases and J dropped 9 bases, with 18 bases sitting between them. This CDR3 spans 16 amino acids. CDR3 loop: CASSFLIRDTSSPLHF. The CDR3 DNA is TGTGCCAGCAGTTTCCTTATTCGGGACACCTCTTCACCCCTCCACTTT.

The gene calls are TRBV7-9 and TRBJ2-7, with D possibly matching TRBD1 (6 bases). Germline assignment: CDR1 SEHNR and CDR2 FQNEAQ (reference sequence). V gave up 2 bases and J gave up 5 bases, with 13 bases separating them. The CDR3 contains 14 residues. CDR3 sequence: CASSLISGDHEQYV. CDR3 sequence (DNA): TGTGCCAGCAGCTTAATATCAGGGGATCACGAGCAGTACGTC.

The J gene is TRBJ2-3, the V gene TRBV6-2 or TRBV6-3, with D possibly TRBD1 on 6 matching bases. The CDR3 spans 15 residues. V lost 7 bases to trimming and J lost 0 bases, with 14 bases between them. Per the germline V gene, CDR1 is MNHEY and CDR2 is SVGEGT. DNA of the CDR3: TGTGCCAGCACCGAAGGGACAACTAGCACAGATACGCAGTATTTT. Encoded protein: CASTEGTTSTDTQYF.

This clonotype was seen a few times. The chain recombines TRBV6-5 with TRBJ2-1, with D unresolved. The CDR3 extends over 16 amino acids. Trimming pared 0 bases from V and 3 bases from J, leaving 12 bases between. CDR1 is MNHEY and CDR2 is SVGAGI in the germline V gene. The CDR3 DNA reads TGTGCCAGCAGTTACTCGTCGGGCACAAGCTACAATGAGCAGTTCTTC. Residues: CASSYSSGTSYNEQFF.

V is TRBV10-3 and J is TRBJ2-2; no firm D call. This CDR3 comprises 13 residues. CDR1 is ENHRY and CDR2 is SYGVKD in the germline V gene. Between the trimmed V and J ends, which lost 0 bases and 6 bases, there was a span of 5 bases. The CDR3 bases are TGTGCCATCAGTGAGTCGAGATCCGGGGAGCTGTTTTTT. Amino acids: CAISESRSGELFF.

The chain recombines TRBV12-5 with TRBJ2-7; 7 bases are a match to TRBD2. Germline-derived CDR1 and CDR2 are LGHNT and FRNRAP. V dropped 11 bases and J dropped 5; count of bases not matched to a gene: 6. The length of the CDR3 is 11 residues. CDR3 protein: CASRGVDEQYF. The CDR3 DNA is TGTGCTTCACGGGGGGTTGACGAGCAGTACTTC.

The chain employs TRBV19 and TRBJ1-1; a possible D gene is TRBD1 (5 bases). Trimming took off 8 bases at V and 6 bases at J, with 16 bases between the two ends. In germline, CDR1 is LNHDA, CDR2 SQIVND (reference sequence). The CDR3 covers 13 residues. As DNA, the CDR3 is TGTGCCAGTGGAGTAGTGGGGGTTCCTGAAGCTTTCTTT. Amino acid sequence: CASGVVGVPEAFF.

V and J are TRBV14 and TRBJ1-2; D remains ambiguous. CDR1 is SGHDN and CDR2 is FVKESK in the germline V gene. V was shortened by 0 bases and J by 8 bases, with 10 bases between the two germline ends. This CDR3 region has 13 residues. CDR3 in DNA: TGTGCCAGCAGCCAAGAAAGGAAACAAGGCTACACCTTC. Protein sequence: CASSQERKQGYTF.

The CDR3 DNA reads TGTGCCAGCACAGACAGGGGGGCCTGGGATGAGCAGTTCTTC. Protein sequence: CASTDRGAWDEQFF. The chain recombines TRBV28 with TRBJ2-1; 9 bases fit TRBD1. The CDR3 length is 14 residues. CDR1 MDHEN and CDR2 SYDVKM come from the germline V gene. The junction had 9 bases not matched to a gene; V was cut back by 7 bases and J by 8 bases.

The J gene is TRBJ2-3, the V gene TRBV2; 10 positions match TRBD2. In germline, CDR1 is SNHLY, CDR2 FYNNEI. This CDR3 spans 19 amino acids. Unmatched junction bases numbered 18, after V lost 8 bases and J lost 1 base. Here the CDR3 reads CASPHPSGGYTRGTDTQYF. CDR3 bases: TGTGCCAGCCCGCACCCTAGCGGGGGCTACACGAGGGGCACAGATACGCAGTATTTT. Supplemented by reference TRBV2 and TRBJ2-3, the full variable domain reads EPEVTQTPSHQVTQMGQEVILRCVPISNHLYFYWYRQILGQKVEFLVSFYNNEISEKSEIFDDQFSVERPDGSNFTLKIRSTKLEDSAMYFCASPHPSGGYTRGTDTQYFGPGTRLTVL.

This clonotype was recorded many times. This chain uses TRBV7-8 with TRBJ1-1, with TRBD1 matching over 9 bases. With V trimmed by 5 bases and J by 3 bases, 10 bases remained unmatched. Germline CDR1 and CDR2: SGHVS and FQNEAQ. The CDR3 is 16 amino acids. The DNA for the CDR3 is TGTGCCAGCAGCCCACATAGGGGACAGGGCGACACTGAAGCTTTCTTT. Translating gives CASSPHRGQGDTEAFF. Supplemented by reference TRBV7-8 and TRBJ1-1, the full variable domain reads GAGVSQSPRYKVAKRGQDVALRCDPISGHVSLFWYQQALGQGPEFLTYFQNEAQLDKSGLPSDRFFAERPEGSVSTLKIQRTQQEDSAVYLCASSPHRGQGDTEAFFGQGTRLTVV.

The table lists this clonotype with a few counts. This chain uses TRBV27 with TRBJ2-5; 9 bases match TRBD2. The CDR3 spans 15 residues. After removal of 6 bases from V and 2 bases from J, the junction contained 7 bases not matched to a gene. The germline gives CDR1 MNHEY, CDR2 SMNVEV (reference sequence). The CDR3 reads CASSRSGGQQETQYF. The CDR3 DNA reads TGTGCCAGCAGCCGTAGCGGGGGCCAACAAGAGACCCAGTACTTC.

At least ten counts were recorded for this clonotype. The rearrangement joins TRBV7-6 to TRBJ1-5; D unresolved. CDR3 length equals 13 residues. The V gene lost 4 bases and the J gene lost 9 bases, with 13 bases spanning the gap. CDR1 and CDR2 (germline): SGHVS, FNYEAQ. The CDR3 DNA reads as TGTGCCAGCAGCTCGGCCGGTGGGTGGCCCCAGCATTTT. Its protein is CASSSAGGWPQHF.

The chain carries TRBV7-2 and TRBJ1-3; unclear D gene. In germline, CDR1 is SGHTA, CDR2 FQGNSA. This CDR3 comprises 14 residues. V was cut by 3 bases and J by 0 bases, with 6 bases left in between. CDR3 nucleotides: TGTGCCAGCAGCTTTGAGCCCTCTGGAAACACCATATATTTT. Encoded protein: CASSFEPSGNTIYF.

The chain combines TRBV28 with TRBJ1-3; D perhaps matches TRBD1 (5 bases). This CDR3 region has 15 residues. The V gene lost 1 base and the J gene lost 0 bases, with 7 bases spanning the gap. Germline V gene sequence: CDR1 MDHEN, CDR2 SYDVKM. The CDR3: CASSLLTASGNTIYF. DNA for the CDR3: TGTGCCAGCAGTTTATTGACAGCCTCTGGAAACACCATATATTTT.

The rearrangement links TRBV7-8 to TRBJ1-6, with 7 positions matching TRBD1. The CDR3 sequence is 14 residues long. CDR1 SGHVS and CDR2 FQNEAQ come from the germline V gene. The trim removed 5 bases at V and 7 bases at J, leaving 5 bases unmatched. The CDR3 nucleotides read TGTGCCAGCAGCGCGCCGGGACAGAATTCACCCCTCCACTTT. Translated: CASSAPGQNSPLHF. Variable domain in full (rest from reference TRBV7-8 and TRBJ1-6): GAGVSQSPRYKVAKRGQDVALRCDPISGHVSLFWYQQALGQGPEFLTYFQNEAQLDKSGLPSDRFFAERPEGSVSTLKIQRTQQEDSAVYLCASSAPGQNSPLHFGNGTRLTVT.

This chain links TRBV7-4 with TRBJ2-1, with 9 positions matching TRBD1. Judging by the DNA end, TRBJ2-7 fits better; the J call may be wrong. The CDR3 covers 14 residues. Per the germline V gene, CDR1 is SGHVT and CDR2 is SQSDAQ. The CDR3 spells CASSLVDRGNEQYF. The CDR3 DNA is TGTGCCAGCAGCTTAGTGGACAGGGGCAATGAGCAGTACTTC.

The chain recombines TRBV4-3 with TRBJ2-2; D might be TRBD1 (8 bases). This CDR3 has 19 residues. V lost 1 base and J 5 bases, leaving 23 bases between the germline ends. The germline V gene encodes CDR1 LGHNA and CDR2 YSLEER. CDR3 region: CASSQGWTGTTPDTGELFF. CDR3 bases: TGCGCCAGCAGCCAAGGGTGGACAGGGACTACCCCCGATACCGGGGAGCTGTTTTTT.

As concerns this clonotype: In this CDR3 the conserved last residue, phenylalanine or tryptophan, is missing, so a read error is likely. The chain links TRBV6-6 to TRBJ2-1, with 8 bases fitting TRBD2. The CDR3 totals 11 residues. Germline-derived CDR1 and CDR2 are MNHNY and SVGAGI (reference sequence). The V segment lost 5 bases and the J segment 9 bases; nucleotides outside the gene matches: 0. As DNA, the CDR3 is TGTGCCAGCAGTCTAGCGGGTGAGCAGTTCTTA. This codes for CASSLAGEQFL.

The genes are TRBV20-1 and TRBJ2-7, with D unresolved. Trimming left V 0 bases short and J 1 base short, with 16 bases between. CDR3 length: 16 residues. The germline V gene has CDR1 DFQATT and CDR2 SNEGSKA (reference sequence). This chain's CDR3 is CSARDRGPMGSYEQYF. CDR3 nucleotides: TGCAGTGCTAGAGACAGAGGACCAATGGGGTCCTACGAGCAGTACTTC.

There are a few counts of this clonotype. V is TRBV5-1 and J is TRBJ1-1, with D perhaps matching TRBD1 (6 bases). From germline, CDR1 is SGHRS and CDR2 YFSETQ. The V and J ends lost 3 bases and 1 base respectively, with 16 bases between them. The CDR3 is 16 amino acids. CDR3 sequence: CASSWGPDDGNTEAFF. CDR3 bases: TGCGCCAGCAGCTGGGGGCCGGACGATGGGAACACTGAAGCTTTCTTT. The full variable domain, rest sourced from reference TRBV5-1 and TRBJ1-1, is KAGVTQTPRYLIKTRGQQVTLSCSPISGHRSVSWYQQTPGQGLQFLFEYFSETQRNKGNFPGRFSGRQFSNSRSEMNVSTLELGDSALYLCASSWGPDDGNTEAFFGQGTRLTVV.

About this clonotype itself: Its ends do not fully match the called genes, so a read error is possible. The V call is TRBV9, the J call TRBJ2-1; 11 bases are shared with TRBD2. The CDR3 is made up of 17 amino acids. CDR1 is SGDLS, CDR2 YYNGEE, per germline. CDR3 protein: CASSSPLAGDSHNEQFF. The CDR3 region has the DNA TGTGCCAGCAGCTCCCCACTAGCGGGGGACTCCCACAATGAGCAGTTCTTC. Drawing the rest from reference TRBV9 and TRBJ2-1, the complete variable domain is DSGVTQTPKHLITATGQRVTLRCSPRSGDLSVYWYQQSLDQGLQFLIQYYNGEERAKGNILERFSAQQFPDLHSELNLSSLELGDSALYFCASSSPLAGDSHNEQFFGPGTRLTVL.

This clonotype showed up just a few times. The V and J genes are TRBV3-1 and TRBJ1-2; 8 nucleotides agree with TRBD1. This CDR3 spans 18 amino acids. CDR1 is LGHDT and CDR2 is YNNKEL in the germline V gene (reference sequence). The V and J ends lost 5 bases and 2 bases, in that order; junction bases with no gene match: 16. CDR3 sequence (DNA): TGTGCCAGCAGCTCTCAAGGCCTCTACCGGGACAGGAACTATGGCTACACCTTC. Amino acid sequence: CASSSQGLYRDRNYGYTF.

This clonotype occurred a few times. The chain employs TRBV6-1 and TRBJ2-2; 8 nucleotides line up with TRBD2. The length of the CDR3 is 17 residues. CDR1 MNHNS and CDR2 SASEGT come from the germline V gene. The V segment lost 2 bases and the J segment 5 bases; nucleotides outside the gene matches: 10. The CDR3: CASSEWQAGDRTGELFF. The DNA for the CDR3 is TGTGCCAGCAGTGAATGGCAAGCGGGGGATCGTACCGGGGAGCTGTTTTTT.

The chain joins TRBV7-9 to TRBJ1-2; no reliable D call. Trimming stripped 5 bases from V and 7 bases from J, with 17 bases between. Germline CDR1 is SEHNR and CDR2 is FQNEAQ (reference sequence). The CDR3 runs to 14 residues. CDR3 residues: CASSPPFGGPGYTF. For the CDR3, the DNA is TGTGCCAGCAGCCCGCCCTTCGGTGGACCTGGCTACACCTTC.

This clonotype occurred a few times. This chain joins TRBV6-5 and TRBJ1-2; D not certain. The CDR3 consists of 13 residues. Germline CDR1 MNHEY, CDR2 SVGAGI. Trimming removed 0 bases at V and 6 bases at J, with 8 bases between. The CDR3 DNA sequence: TGTGCCAGCAGTTACTCGTCCGGGGATGGCTACACCTTC. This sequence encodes CASSYSSGDGYTF.

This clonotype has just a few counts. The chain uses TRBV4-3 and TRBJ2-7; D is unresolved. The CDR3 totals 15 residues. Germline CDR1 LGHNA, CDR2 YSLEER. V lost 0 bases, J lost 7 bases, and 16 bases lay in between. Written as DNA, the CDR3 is TGCGCCAGCAGCCAAGAAGGACGCGGTTTAGGGGAGCAGTACGTC. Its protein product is CASSQEGRGLGEQYV.